This entry describes one T cell receptor beta chain. As yet, its antigen is unknown. These data belong to a study of T cell repertoires in cytomegalovirus infection. TCRdb used MiXCR to reprocess the reads, holding one entry per CDR3 protein. The table lists approximately 100,000 distinct CDR3 sequences, roughly 39% of them singletons. The CDR3 is 18 residues long. V shed 8 bases, J shed 8 bases, and the junction held 18 bases outside the gene matches. Study observations and caveats: The cumulative frequency of public TCR beta families identified carriers of CMV plus the relevant HLA.

This clonotype originated in a human donor in good health (CMV status not recorded). Some clones in this sample may be carry-over from other donors' samples. The specimen was CD8+ T cells from cultured PBMCs, collected from culture after CMV antigen stimulation. This sequence joins TRBV12-3 or TRBV12-4 and TRBJ2-1; 13 nucleotides align to TRBD2. The chain's CDR3 is CASGPGTSGDLRVDEQFF. The CDR3 DNA reads TGTGCCAGCGGCCCCGGGACTAGCGGGGACCTAAGGGTAGATGAGCAGTTCTTC.